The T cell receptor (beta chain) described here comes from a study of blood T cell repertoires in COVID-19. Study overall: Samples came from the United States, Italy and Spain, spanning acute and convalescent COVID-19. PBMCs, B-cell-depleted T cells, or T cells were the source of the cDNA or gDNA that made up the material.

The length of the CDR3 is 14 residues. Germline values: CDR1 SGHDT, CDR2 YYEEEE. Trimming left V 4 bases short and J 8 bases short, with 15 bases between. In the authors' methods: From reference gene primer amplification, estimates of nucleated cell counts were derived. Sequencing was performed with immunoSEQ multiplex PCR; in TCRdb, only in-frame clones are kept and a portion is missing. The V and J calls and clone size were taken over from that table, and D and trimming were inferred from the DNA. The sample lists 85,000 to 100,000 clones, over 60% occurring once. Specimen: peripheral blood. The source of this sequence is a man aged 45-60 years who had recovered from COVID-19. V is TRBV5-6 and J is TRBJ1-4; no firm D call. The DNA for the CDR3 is TGTGCCAGCAGCCCAGATGGTCTCTTAGAAAAACTGTTTTTT. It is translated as CASSPDGLLEKLFF.